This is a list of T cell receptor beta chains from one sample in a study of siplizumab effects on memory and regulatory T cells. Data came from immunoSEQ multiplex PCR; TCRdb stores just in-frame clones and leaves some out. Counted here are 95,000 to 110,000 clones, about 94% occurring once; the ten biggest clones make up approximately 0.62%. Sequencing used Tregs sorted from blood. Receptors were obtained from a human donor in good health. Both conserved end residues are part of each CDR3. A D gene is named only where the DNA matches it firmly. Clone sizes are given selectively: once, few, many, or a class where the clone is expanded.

TGTGCCAGCAGTCAGAGGGCCATGGGCACTGAAGCTTTCTTT,CASSQRAMGTEAFF,NA,TRBJ1-1,TRBV7-4,14,NA
TGTGCCAGTAGCCCCGGTTTCGGCTATGGCTACACCTTC,CASSPGFGYGYTF,NA,TRBJ1-2,TRBV19,13,NA
TGCGCCAGCAGCTTGGGGACAAATGGGGGTGAAGCTTTCTTT,CASSLGTNGGEAFF,NA,TRBJ1-1,TRBV5-1,14,NA
TGTGCCAGCAGCTTTGAAACGAACACTGAAGCTTTCTTT,CASSFETNTEAFF,NA,TRBJ1-1,TRBV7-2,13,NA
TGTGCCAGCAACAGGGGAAATCCTAATGAAAAACTGTTTTTT,CASNRGNPNEKLFF,TRBD1,TRBJ1-4,TRBV9,14,NA
TGTGCCAGCAGTACCCCAGGGGGACAGGGCTACACCTTC,CASSTPGGQGYTF,TRBD1,TRBJ1-2,TRBV6-5,13,NA
TGTGCCAGCAGCTTGGTAGGGGGCTATGACCAGTACTTC,CASSLVGGYDQYF,TRBD1,TRBJ2-5,TRBV5-6,13,NA
TGTGCCAGCAGTTTTAGATCGAACACTGAAGCTTTCTTT,CASSFRSNTEAFF,NA,TRBJ1-1,TRBV27,13,NA
TGCGCCAGCAGCCATTACCGGGGGGTGTTCACTGAAGCTTTCTTT,CASSHYRGVFTEAFF,NA,TRBJ1-1,TRBV4-1,15,NA
TGTGCCAGCAGCCAACCCACATTAGCGGGGAATACGCAGTATTTT,CASSQPTLAGNTQYF,TRBD2,TRBJ2-3,TRBV4-2,15,NA
TGTGCCATCAGTGAGATAAGGGCCGGCTACACCTTC,CAISEIRAGYTF,NA,TRBJ1-2,TRBV10-3,12,NA
TGTGCCAGCAGCCTAGGGGGGGACAGCACCTACGAGCAGTACTTC,CASSLGGDSTYEQYF,NA,TRBJ2-7,TRBV4-2,15,once
TGTGCCAGCACCAATTTCCGGGACAAGGGGAATCACGAGCAGTACTTC,CASTNFRDKGNHEQYF,NA,TRBJ2-7,TRBV11-3,16,NA
TGTGCCAGCAGTACGAGCGAAACTAATGAAAAACTGTTTTTT,CASSTSETNEKLFF,NA,TRBJ1-4,TRBV6-5,14,NA
TGTGCCAGCAGCTTGGCTTACGAGCAGTACTTC,CASSLAYEQYF,NA,TRBJ2-7,TRBV5-5,11,NA
TGTGCCAGCAGCTTAACCGGAGCGCAAGGGGGGACCGGGGAGCTGTTTTTT,CASSLTGAQGGTGELFF,NA,TRBJ2-2,TRBV7-3,17,NA
TGTGCCAGCAGTTACCAAGGACAGGGGTTTGATGGCTACACCTTC,CASSYQGQGFDGYTF,TRBD1,TRBJ1-2,TRBV6-6,15,NA
TGCGCCAGCAGCTTGGAGCGGGGGGTCAACACAGATACGCAGTATTTT,CASSLERGVNTDTQYF,TRBD2,TRBJ2-3,TRBV5-1,16,NA
TGTGCCAGCAGGCGAGGCACTCACACGTTAGAGACCCAGTACTTC,CASRRGTHTLETQYF,NA,TRBJ2-5,TRBV2,15,NA
TGTGCCAGCAGCGTACGGGGGACAGGGTCACTTGGTGAGCAGTTCTTC,CASSVRGTGSLGEQFF,TRBD1,TRBJ2-1,TRBV11-2,16,NA
TGTGCCAGCAGCCCCCAGAGAAGTCGGGAAAAACTGTTTTTT,CASSPQRSREKLFF,NA,TRBJ1-4,TRBV9,14,NA
TGTGCCAGCTCACCACGGGACCCCCTGGCCACTGAAGCTTTCTTT,CASSPRDPLATEAFF,NA,TRBJ1-1,TRBV18,15,once
TGTGCCAGCAGTTCGCCTAGCGGGGTTGGGACAGATACGCAGTATTTT,CASSSPSGVGTDTQYF,TRBD2,TRBJ2-3,TRBV13,16,NA
TGTGCCAGCAGCTTGAGGCAGCCTTATAGCAATCAGCCCCAGCATTTT,CASSLRQPYSNQPQHF,NA,TRBJ1-5,TRBV5-6,16,NA
TGCGCCAGCAGCCTGGGAGAGACCCAGTACTTC,CASSLGETQYF,NA,TRBJ2-5,TRBV4-3,11,NA
TGCGCCAGCAGCTTGTCTCCAGGGGGAAACTACAATGAGCAGTTCTTC,CASSLSPGGNYNEQFF,TRBD1,TRBJ2-1,TRBV5-1,16,NA
TGTGCCAGCAGTACTGGGACAGGGGGCAGATATGGCTACACCTTC,CASSTGTGGRYGYTF,TRBD1,TRBJ1-2,TRBV27,15,NA
TGTGCCAGCAGTCCACAGGGGGGTAATGAAAAACTGTTTTTT,CASSPQGGNEKLFF,TRBD1,TRBJ1-4,TRBV6-6,14,NA
TGTGCCATCAGTGAGCTGGGGTTTTTAGCTTTCTTT,CAISELGFLAFF,NA,TRBJ1-1,TRBV10-3,12,NA
TGTGCCAGAAGCACCAGGGGGCGCGAGCAGTACTTC,CARSTRGREQYF,TRBD1,TRBJ2-7,TRBV5-3,12,NA
TGCAGCGTGGGAGGGGGACCAGCGCAAAACACTGAAGCTTTCTTT,CSVGGGPAQNTEAFF,NA,TRBJ1-1,TRBV29-1,15,NA
TGCGCCAGCAGCTTGGGGGACTATAATTCACCCCTCCACTTT,CASSLGDYNSPLHF,NA,TRBJ1-6,TRBV5-1,14,NA
TGTGCCAGTAGTCCCCTAGCAGGATACTACAATGAGCAGTTCTTC,CASSPLAGYYNEQFF,NA,TRBJ2-1,TRBV19,15,NA
TGTGCCAGCTCACCTACCGGGACCGCGAACAACCAGCCCCAGCATTTT,CASSPTGTANNQPQHF,NA,TRBJ1-5,TRBV18,16,NA
TGTGCCAGCAGTTTCTCACAGGTCAGCAATCAGCCCCAGCATTTT,CASSFSQVSNQPQHF,NA,TRBJ1-5,TRBV28,15,once
TGTGCCAGTAGCCCTGCGGGCAGTCGCTCCTACGAGCAGTACTTC,CASSPAGSRSYEQYF,NA,TRBJ2-7,TRBV19,15,NA
TGTGCCAGCTCACCAGATCTGCAGGGGTCCTACAATGAGCAGTTCTTC,CASSPDLQGSYNEQFF,NA,TRBJ2-1,TRBV18,16,NA